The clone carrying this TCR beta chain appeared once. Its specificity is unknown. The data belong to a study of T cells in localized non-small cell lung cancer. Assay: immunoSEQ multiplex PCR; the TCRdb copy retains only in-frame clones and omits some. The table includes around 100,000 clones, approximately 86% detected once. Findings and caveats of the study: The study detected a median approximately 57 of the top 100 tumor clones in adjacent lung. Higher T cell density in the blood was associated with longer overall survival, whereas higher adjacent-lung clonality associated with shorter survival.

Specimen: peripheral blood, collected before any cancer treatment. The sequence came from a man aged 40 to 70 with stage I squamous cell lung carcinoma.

CDR3 sequence (DNA): TGTGCCAGCAGGAGAGACGGATCTGGGGCCAACGTCCTGACTTTC. It yields the protein CASRRDGSGANVLTF. This rearrangement joins TRBV27 to TRBJ2-6; D is ambiguous. V was shortened by 6 bases and J by 1 base, with 10 bases between the two germline ends. The CDR3 has 15 amino acids. CDR1 is MNHEY, CDR2 SMNVEV, per germline (reference sequence).